The sequence of this TCR beta chain was determined in a study of CD8 T cells in Susac syndrome. Random hexamers were used to reverse transcribe roughly 0.5 to 1 ug of RNA. MiXCR was run by TCRdb on the immunoSEQ multiplex PCR reads, yielding one entry per CDR3 protein. The sample shows some 99,000 distinct CDR3 sequences, about 94% of them seen only once. V was shortened by 0 bases and J by 2 bases, with 9 bases between the two germline ends. The CDR3 is 15 amino acids. Per the germline V gene, CDR1 is SGHRS and CDR2 is YFSETQ. Negative isolation was applied to CD8+ and CD4+ T cells, and FACS enrichment was applied to TEMRA cells.

Sequencing was carried out using CD4+ T cells from PBMCs. The chain carries TRBV5-1 and TRBJ2-1; tentative D call: TRBD1 (5 bases). The sequence came from a human donor with Susac syndrome. CDR3 amino acids: CASSLEGQTYNEQFF. CDR3 nucleotide sequence: TGCGCCAGCAGCTTGGAGGGGCAAACCTACAATGAGCAGTTCTTC.